This T cell receptor beta chain was sequenced during a study of T cells in Graves' hyperthyroidism and ophthalmopathy. RNA transcripts yielded amplified TCR beta CDR3 regions. During a first-round RT-PCR of the TCR CDR3, the HTBI primer set was used. In TCRdb, the multiplex PCR reads were re-called with MiXCR into one record per CDR3 protein. The table lists around 420,000 distinct CDR3 sequences, about 15% of them singletons. This clonotype was seen at least ten times. The sequenced sample was blood. The TCR sequence derives from a woman between 18 and 30 years old with Graves' hyperthyroidism.

CDR3 nucleotide sequence: TGTGCCAGCAGCCAAGCAGGGGTTTGGCACGAGCAGTACTTC. This translates into CASSQAGVWHEQYF. The chain has TRBV3-1 and TRBJ2-7; D might be TRBD1 (6 bases). The CDR3 runs to 14 residues. Per the germline V gene, CDR1 is LGHDT and CDR2 is YNNKEL (reference sequence). V lost 1 base to trimming and J lost 5 bases, with 12 bases between them.